This T cell receptor (beta chain) was documented in a study of cytomegalovirus exposure and HLA in healthy donors. At the level of the study: Per a later analysis, the roughly 690 first-cohort and 100 to 150 validation repertoires shared one platform.

Only in-frame clones appear in the TCRdb table, and some are missing; sequencing was by immunoSEQ multiplex PCR. The sample shows approximately 130,000 clones, around 90% of them seen only once. Points from the study as a whole: The study listed some 160 cytomegalovirus-associated TCR beta chains.

There are 17 residues in the CDR3. CDR1 and CDR2 (germline): SQVTM, ANQGSEA. V shed 0 bases, J shed 0 bases, and the junction held 6 bases outside the gene matches. About this clone itself: Its antigen is unknown.

The chain recombines TRBV29-1 with TRBJ2-3; 10 bases agree with TRBD2. The origin of this receptor is a woman between 18 and 29 years old in good health and CMV-seronegative. The sequenced material came from PBMCs. The CDR3 region is CSVEDFLAGDSTDTQYF. CDR3 DNA sequence: TGCAGCGTTGAAGATTTTCTAGCGGGGGATAGCACAGATACGCAGTATTTT.